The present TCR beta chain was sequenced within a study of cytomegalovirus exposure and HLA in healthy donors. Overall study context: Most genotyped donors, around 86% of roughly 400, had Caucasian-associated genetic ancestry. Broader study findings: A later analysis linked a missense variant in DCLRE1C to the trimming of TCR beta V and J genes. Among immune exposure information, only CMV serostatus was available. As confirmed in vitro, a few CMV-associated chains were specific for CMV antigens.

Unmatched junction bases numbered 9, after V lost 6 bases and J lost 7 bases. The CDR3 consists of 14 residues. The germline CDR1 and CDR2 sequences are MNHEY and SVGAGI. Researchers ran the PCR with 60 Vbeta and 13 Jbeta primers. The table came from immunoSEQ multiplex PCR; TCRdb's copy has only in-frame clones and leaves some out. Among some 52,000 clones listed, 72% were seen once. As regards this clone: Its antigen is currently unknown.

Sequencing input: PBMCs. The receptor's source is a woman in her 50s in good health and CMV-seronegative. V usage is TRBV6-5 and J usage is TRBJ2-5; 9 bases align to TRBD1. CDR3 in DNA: TGTGCCAGCAGCGCCGGACAGGGGTGGGGGACCCAGTACTTC. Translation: CASSAGQGWGTQYF.